The sequence of this T cell receptor (beta chain) was determined in a study of cytotoxic CD8 clonotypes in ibrutinib-treated CLL. A note on this clone: The antigen remains unidentified.

Libraries of TCR beta were made from 1.5 to 2.5 micrograms of genomic DNA that came from cryopreserved PBMCs. General study points: At the start, clonality exceeded age-matched healthy donors and followed circulating CD8+ T-cell counts.

The ends lost 5 bases at V and 2 bases at J; junction bases unmatched: 13. Germline values: CDR1 SEHNR, CDR2 FQNEAQ (reference sequence). This CDR3 comprises 17 residues. TCRdb keeps only in-frame clones here, not all; method: immunoSEQ multiplex PCR. Among roughly 160,000 clones listed, about 80% were seen once. Sequencing used PBMCs, obtained after 12 months of ibrutinib treatment. This sequence originates from a human donor with chronic lymphocytic leukemia. The rearrangement links TRBV7-9 to TRBJ1-2; TRBD1 matches at 8 bases. DNA of the CDR3: TGTGCCAGCAGCCGGTCCGTGTCTGGACAGGGAAACTATGGCTACACCTTC. Translation: CASSRSVSGQGNYGYTF. The full variable domain, rest sourced from reference TRBV7-9 and TRBJ1-2, is DTGVSQNPRHKITKRGQNVTFRCDPISEHNRLYWYRQTLGQGPEFLTYFQNEAQLEKSRLLSDRFSAERPKGSFSTLEIQRTEQGDSAMYLCASSRSVSGQGNYGYTFGSGTRLTVV.